These T cell receptor beta chains were read from a single sample in a study of long-term antiretroviral therapy in people with HIV. Clones were sequenced by immunoSEQ multiplex PCR, and TCRdb holds only the in-frame ones, with some missing. The sample contains fewer than 25,000 clones, around 87% of which appear only once. The specimen comprised unsorted PBMCs, sampled 2.6 years after starting antiretroviral therapy. These receptors came from a woman aged 45-65 years with HIV. Both conserved end residues are part of each CDR3. A D gene is named only where the DNA matches it firmly. Clone size is stated in some rows and not others, as once, few, many or a class when expanded.

TRBV11-1	TRBJ2-1	NA	few	TGTGCCAGCAGCTTGAACCTTAATGAGCAGTTCTTC	CASSLNLNEQFF
TRBV9	TRBJ2-2	NA	NA	TGTGCCAGCAGCGTAGCCGGACAGTTGGTCACCGGGGAGCTGTTTTTT	CASSVAGQLVTGELFF
TRBV5-4	TRBJ1-5	NA	NA	TGTGCCAGCAGCTTGGATGTAAATCAGCCCCAGCATTTT	CASSLDVNQPQHF
TRBV25-1	TRBJ2-1	NA	NA	TGTGCCAGCAGTGATCGGGTAGGGTCCTACAATGAGCAGTTCTTC	CASSDRVGSYNEQFF
TRBV13	TRBJ2-3	TRBD2	NA	TGTGCCAGCAGCTTAGCTCTAGCGGGGAGCACAGATACGCAGTATTTT	CASSLALAGSTDTQYF
TRBV5-4	TRBJ2-1	TRBD2	NA	TGTGCCAGCACCCCCCTGGGACTAGCAAACAATGAGCAGTTCTTC	CASTPLGLANNEQFF
TRBV28	TRBJ2-7	NA	NA	TGTGCCAGCAGTCCAATGATGAGGACAGACTCCTACGAGCAGTACTTC	CASSPMMRTDSYEQYF
TRBV29-1	TRBJ2-2	TRBD1	NA	TGCAGCGTAGCGGGACAGGGCACCGGGGAGCTGTTTTTT	CSVAGQGTGELFF
TRBV5-1	TRBJ1-1	NA	NA	TGCGCCAGCAGAGGCGTGAGAGAAGCTTTCTTT	CASRGVREAFF
TRBV13	TRBJ2-2	NA	NA	TGTGCCAGCAGCTCCGCAATGAACACCGGGGAGCTGTTTTTT	CASSSAMNTGELFF
TRBV5-1	TRBJ2-2	NA	NA	TGCGCCAGCAGCTTTGGCCCCCCCGGGGAGCTGTTTTTT	CASSFGPPGELFF
TRBV11-1	TRBJ2-3	NA	once	TGTGCCAGCAGCTCTGGTGCACGAGATACGCAGTATTTT	CASSSGARDTQYF
TRBV10-3	TRBJ2-3	TRBD2	once	TGTGCCATCAGCGCCCGCCTAGCGGGGACTAGCACAGATACGCAGTATTTT	CAISARLAGTSTDTQYF
TRBV5-3	TRBJ2-7	TRBD1	NA	TGTGCCAGAAGCCGTACCGGGACAGGGGGGGAGCAGTACTTC	CARSRTGTGGEQYF
TRBV5-6	TRBJ2-2	NA	NA	TGTGCCAGCAGCCTACCAGAGGGACCGAACACCGGGGAGCTGTTTTTT	CASSLPEGPNTGELFF
TRBV5-1	TRBJ2-2	NA	NA	TGCGCCAGCAGCCCCCGGGGTTTACCCGCGAACACCGGGGAGCTGTTTTTT	CASSPRGLPANTGELFF
TRBV18	TRBJ2-5	TRBD1	once	TGTGCCAGCTCACAGGACAGGGTGGGGAAAGAGACCCAGTACTTC	CASSQDRVGKETQYF
TRBV27	TRBJ2-7	NA	NA	TGTGCCAGCAGTTTATTGGGACTCCCAAGCTCCTACGAGCAGTACTTC	CASSLLGLPSSYEQYF
TRBV5-4	TRBJ2-5	NA	NA	TGTGCCAGCAGCATTCAAGAGACCCAGTACTTC	CASSIQETQYF
TRBV6-1	TRBJ2-5	NA	NA	TGTGCCAGCAGTTATACAGGGTTGGAGACCCAGTACTTC	CASSYTGLETQYF
TRBV15	TRBJ2-1	NA	NA	TGTGCCACCAGCAGCCTAAGGCAGGAGTCCTACAATGAGCAGTTCTTC	CATSSLRQESYNEQFF
TRBV2	TRBJ1-1	TRBD1	NA	TGTGCCAGCCGACGACAGGGCGAAGCTTTCTTT	CASRRQGEAFF
TRBV7-2	TRBJ1-2	TRBD1	NA	TGTGCCAGCAGCTTCCCGGACAGGGATGGCTACACCTTC	CASSFPDRDGYTF
TRBV7-8	TRBJ2-3	TRBD2	NA	TGTGCCAGCAAAGAGCGGGAGGGCACAGATACGCAGTATTTT	CASKEREGTDTQYF
TRBV6-5	TRBJ2-1	NA	NA	TGTGCCAGCAGTAACCTAAATGAGCAGTTCTTC	CASSNLNEQFF
TRBV5-6	TRBJ2-1	TRBD1	NA	TGTGCCAGCAGTCCTAAAGTTTTAGGGGGCCATGAGCAGTTCTTC	CASSPKVLGGHEQFF
TRBV11-2	TRBJ2-1	NA	NA	TGTGCCAGCAGCTTATCGGGCCCGAGCTCCTACAATGAGCAGTTCTTC	CASSLSGPSSYNEQFF
TRBV4-2	TRBJ2-3	NA	once	TGTGCCAGCAGCCAAGTTAACACCCCACCGGATACGCAGTATTTT	CASSQVNTPPDTQYF
TRBV2	TRBJ2-3	TRBD2	NA	TGTGCCAGCAGTGGAGGGGACTATCCACCGGATACGCAGTATTTT	CASSGGDYPPDTQYF
TRBV19	TRBJ1-1	NA	NA	TGTGCCAGTAGTCGTACTATGAACACTGAAGCTTTCTTT	CASSRTMNTEAFF
TRBV7-9	TRBJ2-3	TRBD2	NA	TGTGCCAGCAGCTCCCCTATAGCGGGAGTGGGGAGGTATTTT	CASSSPIAGVGRYF
TRBV2	TRBJ2-6	NA	NA	TGTGCCACCCAGAGGGGCTCTGGGGCCAACGTCCTGACTTTC	CATQRGSGANVLTF
TRBV6-5	TRBJ1-1	TRBD1	NA	TGTGCCAGCAGTTACTCCGGGACAGGGGGCACTGAAGCTTTCTTT	CASSYSGTGGTEAFF
TRBV5-6	TRBJ2-1	NA	NA	TGTGCCAGCAGCTTATTGGGCCGGGAGAGAAGCAATGAGCAGTTCTTC	CASSLLGRERSNEQFF
TRBV5-5	TRBJ2-1	NA	once	TGTGCCAGCAGCTTTAGTAGTTCGAATGAGCAGTTCTTC	CASSFSSSNEQFF
TRBV28	TRBJ2-1	TRBD2	NA	TGTGCCAGCAGTGCATACTCGGGGGGAGGAGGGCGGAATGAGCAGTTCTTC	CASSAYSGGGGRNEQFF
TRBV4-3	TRBJ1-1	NA	NA	TGCGCCAGCAGCCAATTGGGGGGGGGCACTGAAGCTTTCTTT	CASSQLGGGTEAFF
TRBV7-2	TRBJ1-2	TRBD1	once	TGTGCCAGCAGCTTAGGGGGACAGGTCTATGGCTACACCTTC	CASSLGGQVYGYTF
TRBV7-9	TRBJ2-7	TRBD2	NA	TGTGCCAGCAGCCAGACTAGCGGGGGCACCTACGAGCAGTACTTC	CASSQTSGGTYEQYF
TRBV5-1	TRBJ2-5	NA	NA	TGCGCCAGCAGCAAGGATGGAGGGCAAGAGACCCAGTACTTC	CASSKDGGQETQYF
TRBV20-1	TRBJ2-1	NA	NA	TGCAGTGTCGATGCAAACAATGAGCAGTTCTTC	CSVDANNEQFF